This note documents a single T cell receptor (beta chain) sequence. Antigen unknown. This sample is drawn from a study of OX40 agonist ivuxolimab in advanced cancers. Some clones are missing from TCRdb's copy, which holds only in-frame ones; the method was immunoSEQ multiplex PCR. The table lists tens of thousands of clones, about nine tenths of them singletons. This CDR3 region has 14 residues. Germline V lookup: CDR1 LGHNT, CDR2 FRNRAP. With 6 bases removed from V and 0 bases from J, the gap between germline ends came to 10 bases. Overall study results and limits: Some nonresponders also had low normalized T-cell clonal expansion. On average, a greater number of expanded clones characterised CD8+ T cells relative to CD4+.

This sequence was found in an adult with an advanced solid tumor such as melanoma, head and neck, liver or kidney cancer. V gene TRBV12-5 combines with J gene TRBJ2-3; a weak D match, TRBD1 (6 bases). Sequencing was performed on CD4+ or CD8+ T cells sorted from blood, taken in a trial of the OX40 agonist ivuxolimab. The CDR3 DNA reads as TGTGCTAGTGGCCAGGGGATAAGCACAGATACGCAGTATTTT. Residues: CASGQGISTDTQYF.